The 17 T cell receptor beta chains reported below all come from one sample, sequenced in a study of CD8+ T cells in alopecia areata (dated by TCRdb to the late 2010s). Library preparation employed the immunoSEQ multiplex PCR assay. To provide template for TCR sequencing, every sample had RNA extracted and reverse transcribed into cDNA. Sourced from immuneACCESS, this table was stored by TCRdb with only in-frame sequences that have V and J called. A share of the clones is absent; for the studies checked, an unresolved V gene accounts for under half, and the remainder has no known explanation. In all, the sample holds some 100,000 clones, and 30% to 40% of those were seen once. 3.1% of the sample is taken by the ten largest. What was sequenced was CD4+ T cells sorted from blood. Source of these receptors: a human donor with alopecia areata.

The rearrangement links TRBV2 to TRBJ1-1; D gene ambiguous. The V gene lost 1 base and the J gene lost 1 base, with 10 bases spanning the gap. This CDR3 region has 15 residues. CDR1 is SNHLY and CDR2 is FYNNEI in the germline V gene. CDR3 DNA: TGTGCCAGCAGTGAAGTGAGGGCACCGAACACTGAAGCTTTCTTT. This encodes CASSEVRAPNTEAFF.

The chain joins TRBV29-1 to TRBJ2-5; D not certain. The CDR3 length is 12 residues. Germline lookup yields CDR1 SQVTM and CDR2 ANQGSEA. With 0 bases removed from V and 5 bases from J, the gap between germline ends came to 7 bases. The CDR3 sequence is CSVEEGRETQYF. The DNA for the CDR3 is TGCAGCGTTGAAGAAGGCAGGGAGACCCAGTACTTC.

This clone was seen more than once but under ten times. This chain uses TRBV25-1 with TRBJ2-3, with a possible D match to TRBD1 (6 bases). The CDR3 runs 12 residues. The germline gives CDR1 MGHDK, CDR2 SYGVNS. Trimming took 10 bases from V and 2 from J, leaving 10 bases between them. The CDR3 here is CAIRGSTDTQYF. CDR3 DNA: TGTGCCATCAGGGGATCCACAGATACGCAGTATTTT.

This clone has more than one count but fewer than ten. The J gene is TRBJ2-5, the V gene TRBV29-1; D is undetermined. V was clipped by 4 bases and J by 3 bases, with 6 bases between them. The CDR3 extends over 11 amino acids. The V gene's germline CDR1 is SQVTM and CDR2 ANQGSEA. CDR3 protein: CSVGDEETQYF. CDR3 bases: TGCAGCGTTGGGGATGAAGAGACCCAGTACTTC.

This clone appeared a few times. The CDR3 bases are TGTGCCATCAGTTACCACCAGAACACTGAAGCTTTCTTT. Amino acids: CAISYHQNTEAFF. V usage is TRBV10-3 and J usage is TRBJ1-1; D gene ambiguous. CDR1 and CDR2 (germline): ENHRY, SYGVKD. The CDR3 covers 13 residues. Trimming took 5 bases from V and 1 from J, leaving 8 bases between them.

The CDR3: CASSLPGRKYEQYF. CDR3 bases: TGTGCCAGCAGCTTGCCGGGACGGAAGTACGAGCAGTACTTC. This chain connects TRBV28 to TRBJ2-7, with D possibly being TRBD1 or TRBD2 (5 bases each). The CDR3 consists of 14 residues. Trimming removed 6 bases at V and 4 bases at J, with 16 bases between. CDR1 MDHEN and CDR2 SYDVKM come from the germline V gene.

The chain links TRBV2 to TRBJ2-1; D gene uncertain. The CDR3 has 14 residues. The V gene's germline CDR1 is SNHLY and CDR2 FYNNEI. V lost 7 bases and J lost 0, with 10 bases in between. This CDR3 is CASTLAVSYNEQFF. DNA of the CDR3: TGTGCCAGCACTTTGGCGGTCTCCTACAATGAGCAGTTCTTC. The full variable domain, its missing parts supplied by reference TRBV2 and TRBJ2-1, is EPEVTQTPSHQVTQMGQEVILRCVPISNHLYFYWYRQILGQKVEFLVSFYNNEISEKSEIFDDQFSVERPDGSNFTLKIRSTKLEDSAMYFCASTLAVSYNEQFFGPGTRLTVL.

This rearrangement joins TRBV29-1 to TRBJ2-3, with TRBD2 identical over 8 bases. The CDR3 length is 15 residues. Trimming cost V 2 bases and J 0 bases; bases outside gene matches: 4. Germline V gene sequence: CDR1 SQVTM, CDR2 ANQGSEA. The CDR3 DNA follows: TGCAGCGTTGAATACCGGGAGGGGAGCACAGATACGCAGTATTTT. Amino acid sequence: CSVEYREGSTDTQYF.

This clone was counted only a few times. The chain employs TRBV29-1 and TRBJ1-2; D possibly corresponds to TRBD1 (5 bases). The CDR3 is 12 amino acids. Deletions cut 2 bases from V and 12 bases from J, with 16 bases between. The germline CDR1 and CDR2 sequences are SQVTM and ANQGSEA. CDR3 bases: TGCAGCGTTGAACGGGACGCGCGCGGCCACACCTTC. Protein: CSVERDARGHTF.

This clone was seen repeatedly, ten times or more. The V call is TRBV7-2, the J call TRBJ2-7, with D unclear. Germline loops: CDR1 SGHTA, CDR2 FQGNSA. This CDR3 is 14 amino acids long. V gave up 2 bases and J gave up 2 bases, with 10 bases separating them. CDR3 amino acids: CASSLSRRAYEQYF. DNA for the CDR3: TGTGCCAGCAGCTTATCCCGTCGCGCCTACGAGCAGTACTTC.

This chain connects TRBV30 to TRBJ2-1, with TRBD1 matching over 10 bases. J was trimmed by 15 bases and V by 2 bases; bases with no gene match: 10. Germline CDR1 reads GTSNPN; CDR2 reads SVGIG (reference sequence). The CDR3 length is 13 residues. CDR3 loop: CAWSRRGQGSRFF. CDR3 nucleotide sequence: TGTGCCTGGAGTCGACGGGGACAGGGGAGCCGGTTCTTC.

The chain combines TRBV13 with TRBJ2-3; tentatively, D is TRBD2 (5 bases). This CDR3 comprises 18 residues. Trimming pared 5 bases from V and 2 bases from J, leaving 23 bases between. CDR1 is PRHDT, CDR2 FYEKMQ, per germline (reference sequence). CDR3 amino acids: CASSPAYGLLASTDTQYF. In DNA form, the CDR3 reads TGTGCCAGCAGCCCCGCGTATGGACTTCTCGCCTCCACAGATACGCAGTATTTT.

On this clone: Because the CDR3's place on the DNA is in doubt, the DNA is left out and the CDR3 is given as listed by TCRdb. This chain uses TRBV6-6 with TRBJ2-7; the table's D call, TRBD2, has no DNA check behind it. CDR1 and CDR2 (germline): MNHNY, SVGAGI (reference sequence). The CDR3 has 15 residues if both end residues are counted. This CDR3 is CASSTSTSGEGEQYF.

This clone has only a few counts. The genes are TRBV29-1 and TRBJ1-2, with unresolved D. Germline CDR1 SQVTM, CDR2 ANQGSEA. V was pared by 5 bases and J by 2 bases, with 6 bases between. CDR3 length equals 11 residues. The CDR3 sequence is CSVFANYGYTF. CDR3 sequence (DNA): TGCAGCGTTTTTGCAAACTATGGCTACACCTTC.

The gene calls are TRBV25-1 and TRBJ1-1; D might be TRBD1 (5 bases). The length of the CDR3 is 12 residues. V lost 9 bases, J lost 2 bases, and 10 bases lay in between. CDR1 and CDR2 from the germline V gene are MGHDK and SYGVNS. The CDR3 region has the DNA TGTGCCAGTCGGGACCCCAACACTGAAGCTTTCTTT. It codes for CASRDPNTEAFF. The complete variable domain, with remaining parts taken from reference TRBV25-1 and TRBJ1-1, reads EADIYQTPRYLVIGTGKKITLECSQTMGHDKMYWYQQDPGMELHLIHYSYGVNSTEKGDLSSESTVSRIRTEHFPLTLESARPSHTSQYLCASRDPNTEAFFGQGTRLTVV.

In this sample, this clone turned up a few times. CDR3 loop: CATSRDRAGVNGYTF. The CDR3 DNA reads TGTGCCACCAGCAGAGATCGGGCAGGGGTTAATGGCTACACCTTC. The V gene is TRBV15, the J gene TRBJ1-2, with a tentative D call TRBD1 (6 bases). The CDR3 is 15 residues long. Trimming cost V 0 bases and J 6 bases, with 14 bases left between them. CDR1 and CDR2 (germline): LNHNV, YYDKDF (reference sequence).

This clone was counted between two and nine times. The chain couples TRBV28 to TRBJ2-3; no clear D. This CDR3 has 14 amino acids. The germline V gene has CDR1 MDHEN and CDR2 SYDVKM. V gave up 6 bases and J gave up 5 bases, with 15 bases separating them. The CDR3 region has the DNA TGTGCCAGCAGGGAGTCCGGGTTCTTAGATACGCAGTATTTT. It yields the protein CASRESGFLDTQYF.